Listed below are T cell receptor beta chains from one sample, sequenced in a study of T-cell reconstitution after alpha-beta-depleted transplantation in children. One entry per CDR3 protein, called by TCRdb with MiXCR from the PCR reads. Of 200,000 to 250,000 distinct CDR3 sequences in the sample, approximately 10% were seen once. This material consisted of PBMCs, taken before TCRalphabeta/CD19-depleted stem cell transplant. The receptors here all came from a child less than two years old with acute myeloid leukemia, due to receive a stem cell transplant. The CDR3 runs from the conserved cysteine through the conserved F or W. D genes are given only for firm matches.

>TRBD2|TRBV7-3|TRBJ2-1
CASSLVAGGPRGYNEQFF
>TRBD1|TRBV19|TRBJ1-2
CASSPLDREGYTF
>-|TRBV7-8|TRBJ2-3
CASTHPSLNTQYF
>-|TRBV15|TRBJ1-4
CATSSGQGNNEKLFF
>TRBD1|TRBV24-1|TRBJ2-6
CATSPGGSGANVLTF
>TRBD1|TRBV12-3/TRBV12-4|TRBJ1-2
CASTPTGSNYGYTF
>-|TRBV6-2/TRBV6-3|TRBJ1-1
CASSLIGVGTEAFF
>-|TRBV5-1|TRBJ1-1
CASSFGSLGAEAFF
>-|TRBV7-9|TRBJ2-5
CASSLDRTKETQYF
>-|TRBV5-1|TRBJ2-1
CASSLSVGQLRSSSYNEQFF
>TRBD1|TRBV7-2|TRBJ2-1
CASSLWDRGLNEQFF
>-|TRBV24-1|TRBJ2-1
CATMVGGRSYNEQFF
>-|TRBV15|TRBJ1-5
CATSLAGREPQHF
>-|TRBV2|TRBJ1-6
CASRQNGEASPLHF
>-|TRBV7-2|TRBJ2-3
CASSLEIPDTQYF
>-|TRBV7-8|TRBJ1-1
CASTFTVNTEAFF
>-|TRBV12-3/TRBV12-4|TRBJ1-5
CASSFRFSPKHF
>-|TRBV7-3|TRBJ2-3
CASSARPGDTQYF
>-|TRBV7-6|TRBJ1-5
CASSPLQQPQHF
>-|TRBV12-3/TRBV12-4|TRBJ2-5
CASSRDLAETQYF
>TRBD2|TRBV19|TRBJ2-7
CASSIVGTSAYEQYF
>-|TRBV29-1|TRBJ2-1
CSARGEKTYNEQFF
>TRBD2|TRBV5-1|TRBJ2-5
CASSLSGGEYQETQYF
>TRBD2|TRBV18|TRBJ2-1
CASSPSSGGAYEQFF
>-|TRBV5-1|TRBJ2-4
CAGSQAKNIQYF
>-|TRBV11-3|TRBJ2-7
CASSSSGILYEQYF
>-|TRBV10-3|TRBJ2-3
CAISAAGSTDTQYF
>-|TRBV6-1|TRBJ2-1
CASSPWRAKDNEQFF
>-|TRBV29-1|TRBJ2-1
CSAEGPLGNEQFF
>-|TRBV7-2|TRBJ2-3
CASSFVPPPKGTQYF
>TRBD2|TRBV12-3/TRBV12-4|TRBJ2-3
CASSFSSGGAGSDTQYF
>TRBD1|TRBV5-1|TRBJ2-5
CASSLWGQMQETQYF
>TRBD2|TRBV20-1|TRBJ2-1
CSASRSSAGRRGDEQFF
>-|TRBV12-3/TRBV12-4|TRBJ2-2
CASSLVLATNTGELFF
>-|TRBV28|TRBJ2-2
CASSFFRAGGELFF
>TRBD2|TRBV20-1|TRBJ2-1
CSATGLAGVDEQFF
>-|TRBV7-9|TRBJ1-2
CASSLSAQGIGGYTF
>-|TRBV5-5|TRBJ1-2
CASSFQGLNYGYTF
>-|TRBV6-5|TRBJ1-1
CASNREVSRTEAFF
>-|TRBV12-3/TRBV12-4|TRBJ1-1
CASNRIFRTEAFF